The rows below give T cell receptor beta chains drawn from one sample of a study of T cells in Graves' hyperthyroidism and ophthalmopathy. TCRdb redid the calling of the multiplex PCR reads with MiXCR, one entry per CDR3 protein. The sample has around 300,000 distinct CDR3 sequences; 20% to 30% are singletons. Material: blood. Receptor source: a man in his forties with Graves' hyperthyroidism that later progressed to Graves' ophthalmopathy. Both conserved end residues are part of each CDR3. Each record gives: clone size, D gene, V gene, J gene, CDR3 protein, CDR3 DNA. A D gene is named only where the DNA matches it firmly. The size field is filled for only some rows; it gives once, few, many or a size class.

size: few
D: NA
V: TRBV12-3/TRBV12-4
J: TRBJ1-2
CDR3: CASSPGTLNYGYTF
DNA: TGTGCCAGCAGCCCCGGGACACTTAACTATGGCTACACCTTC

size: many
D: NA
V: TRBV2
J: TRBJ2-4
CDR3: CASSEGPKNIQYF
DNA: TGTGCCAGCAGTGAAGGCCCCAAAAACATTCAGTACTTC

size: many
D: NA
V: TRBV6-1
J: TRBJ2-5
CDR3: CASSEPGQGGETQYF
DNA: TGTGCCAGCAGTGAACCCGGACAGGGAGGGGAGACCCAGTACTTC

size: NA
D: NA
V: TRBV28
J: TRBJ2-7
CDR3: CASSFRGDYEQYF
DNA: TGTGCCAGCAGTTTTCGAGGGGACTACGAGCAGTACTTC

size: many
D: TRBD1
V: TRBV15
J: TRBJ1-5
CDR3: CATSTGGWGNQPQHF
DNA: TGTGCCACCAGTACAGGGGGCTGGGGCAATCAGCCCCAGCATTTT

size: many
D: TRBD2
V: TRBV6-5
J: TRBJ2-2
CDR3: CASSYFTGGGTGELFF
DNA: TGTGCCAGCAGTTACTTCACCGGGGGGGGGACCGGGGAGCTGTTTTTT

size: many
D: NA
V: TRBV4-2
J: TRBJ2-5
CDR3: CASSQEATDYGETQYF
DNA: TGTGCCAGCAGCCAAGAGGCGACAGATTACGGGGAGACCCAGTACTTC

size: many
D: NA
V: TRBV7-2
J: TRBJ2-3
CDR3: CASSFLNPPDTQYF
DNA: TGTGCCAGCAGCTTCCTTAACCCTCCAGATACGCAGTATTTT

size: few
D: TRBD1
V: TRBV6-1
J: TRBJ2-7
CDR3: CASRQGAGEQYF
DNA: TGTGCCAGCAGGCAGGGGGCGGGCGAGCAGTACTTC

size: NA
D: NA
V: TRBV29-1
J: TRBJ1-1
CDR3: CSVRGGLSNTEAFF
DNA: TGCAGCGTTAGAGGGGGACTTTCGAACACTGAAGCTTTCTTT

size: many
D: TRBD2
V: TRBV12-3/TRBV12-4
J: TRBJ2-7
CDR3: CASSLRLAGHYEQYF
DNA: TGTGCCAGCAGTTTACGACTAGCGGGCCACTACGAGCAGTACTTC

size: NA
D: NA
V: TRBV11-2
J: TRBJ2-5
CDR3: CASSLTLPVEETQYF
DNA: TGTGCCAGCAGCTTAACCCTACCAGTTGAAGAGACCCAGTACTTC

size: many
D: NA
V: TRBV19
J: TRBJ1-5
CDR3: CASSISGRGVGSNQPQHF
DNA: TGTGCCAGTAGTATTTCAGGGAGAGGGGTAGGTAGCAATCAGCCCCAGCATTTT

size: many
D: NA
V: TRBV12-3/TRBV12-4
J: TRBJ2-5
CDR3: CASSGTRETQYF
DNA: TGTGCCAGCAGCGGGACAAGGGAGACCCAGTACTTC

size: many
D: NA
V: TRBV19
J: TRBJ2-2
CDR3: CASSMGGGANTGELFF
DNA: TGTGCCAGTAGTATGGGCGGCGGGGCGAACACCGGGGAGCTGTTTTTT

size: many
D: NA
V: TRBV9
J: TRBJ2-7
CDR3: CASSVNPSYEQYF
DNA: TGTGCCAGCAGTGTGAACCCTTCCTACGAGCAGTACTTC

size: many
D: TRBD1
V: TRBV29-1
J: TRBJ1-2
CDR3: CSVEGGGGVDGYTF
DNA: TGCAGCGTTGAAGGGGGAGGGGGCGTCGATGGCTACACCTTC

size: many
D: NA
V: TRBV20-1
J: TRBJ1-1
CDR3: CSARVPKANTEAFF
DNA: TGCAGTGCTAGAGTTCCCAAGGCTAACACTGAAGCTTTCTTT

size: NA
D: NA
V: TRBV28
J: TRBJ1-1
CDR3: CASSFGPDPRTEAFF
DNA: TGTGCCAGCAGTTTTGGACCGGATCCTAGGACTGAAGCTTTCTTT

size: many
D: NA
V: TRBV2
J: TRBJ1-5
CDR3: CASSFGDASQPQHF
DNA: TGTGCCAGCAGTTTCGGGGACGCTAGTCAGCCCCAGCATTTT

size: NA
D: NA
V: TRBV10-3
J: TRBJ1-5
CDR3: CAISEILGVPQHF
DNA: TGTGCCATCAGTGAGATATTAGGGGTGCCCCAGCATTTT

size: NA
D: NA
V: TRBV12-5
J: TRBJ1-1
CDR3: CASGLVTGTPATEAFF
DNA: TGTGCTAGTGGTTTGGTAACAGGGACACCAGCGACCGAAGCTTTCTTT

size: NA
D: NA
V: TRBV12-3/TRBV12-4
J: TRBJ2-4
CDR3: CASSLFRGNIQYF
DNA: TGTGCCAGCAGTTTATTCCGGGGAAACATTCAGTACTTC

size: many
D: TRBD2
V: TRBV20-1
J: TRBJ2-7
CDR3: CSARDPRTSGLREQYF
DNA: TGCAGTGCGCGGGACCCCAGGACTAGCGGGCTTCGCGAGCAGTACTTC

size: many
D: NA
V: TRBV7-9
J: TRBJ2-7
CDR3: CASSLGQGWGEQYF
DNA: TGTGCCAGCAGCCTCGGGCAGGGGTGGGGCGAGCAGTACTTC

size: many
D: NA
V: TRBV20-1
J: TRBJ1-2
CDR3: CSASSASNYGYTF
DNA: TGCAGTGCTAGTTCCGCCTCTAACTATGGCTACACCTTC

size: NA
D: TRBD2
V: TRBV20-1
J: TRBJ2-7
CDR3: CSAIIAGGAYEQYF
DNA: TGCAGTGCAATAATAGCGGGAGGGGCCTACGAGCAGTACTTC

size: many
D: TRBD1
V: TRBV6-5
J: TRBJ1-1
CDR3: CASNRQGENTEAFF
DNA: TGTGCCAGCAACCGACAGGGCGAGAACACTGAAGCTTTCTTT

size: many
D: NA
V: TRBV6-5
J: TRBJ1-2
CDR3: CASRVQGRYGYTF
DNA: TGTGCCAGCAGAGTACAGGGACGGTATGGCTACACCTTC

size: NA
D: NA
V: TRBV7-2
J: TRBJ1-1
CDR3: CASSLAPSLMNTEAFF
DNA: TGTGCCAGCAGCTTAGCTCCCTCATTAATGAACACTGAAGCTTTCTTT

size: NA
D: NA
V: TRBV6-1
J: TRBJ1-5
CDR3: CASSEVTGPQHF
DNA: TGTGCCAGCAGTGAAGTAACGGGGCCCCAGCATTTT

size: NA
D: NA
V: TRBV6-5
J: TRBJ1-1
CDR3: CASSYSRGGSDSAFF
DNA: TGTGCCAGCAGTTACTCCCGGGGGGGGTCGGATTCAGCTTTCTTT

size: many
D: NA
V: TRBV6-1
J: TRBJ2-5
CDR3: CASRPEGTQYF
DNA: TGTGCCAGCAGACCCGAGGGGACCCAGTACTTC

size: many
D: NA
V: TRBV15
J: TRBJ1-5
CDR3: CATSRVGSTAVAQHF
DNA: TGTGCCACCAGCAGAGTTGGGAGTACCGCCGTGGCCCAGCATTTT

size: many
D: NA
V: TRBV6-1
J: TRBJ1-2
CDR3: CASSPMYGGYTF
DNA: TGTGCCAGCAGTCCAATGTATGGGGGCTACACCTTC

size: NA
D: NA
V: TRBV5-1
J: TRBJ2-7
CDR3: CASSLLGPEQYF
DNA: TGCGCCAGCAGCCTACTAGGACCCGAGCAGTACTTC

size: many
D: TRBD2
V: TRBV13
J: TRBJ2-7
CDR3: CASSLGGLAGLSYEQYF
DNA: TGTGCCAGCAGCTTAGGAGGGCTAGCGGGTCTCTCCTACGAGCAGTACTTC

size: NA
D: TRBD2
V: TRBV6-2/TRBV6-3
J: TRBJ2-7
CDR3: CASSQPQGLAERVEYF
DNA: TGTGCCAGCAGCCAACCCCAGGGACTAGCGGAACGAGTGGAGTACTTC

size: few
D: NA
V: TRBV6-1
J: TRBJ1-2
CDR3: CASRLLGVALGYTF
DNA: TGTGCCAGCAGACTACTGGGAGTTGCGCTGGGCTACACCTTC

size: many
D: NA
V: TRBV6-1
J: TRBJ2-7
CDR3: CASSELGQYPYEQYF
DNA: TGTGCCAGCAGTGAATTGGGGCAGTACCCCTACGAGCAGTACTTC

size: many
D: TRBD2
V: TRBV5-1
J: TRBJ2-2
CDR3: CASSLAVRLAEANTGELFF
DNA: TGCGCCAGCAGCTTAGCCGTAAGACTAGCGGAGGCGAACACCGGGGAGCTGTTTTTT

size: many
D: NA
V: TRBV20-1
J: TRBJ2-5
CDR3: CSASREETQYF
DNA: TGCAGTGCGTCCAGGGAAGAGACCCAGTACTTC

size: NA
D: NA
V: TRBV12-3/TRBV12-4
J: TRBJ1-1
CDR3: CASSLRQEAFF
DNA: TGTGCCAGCAGTTTAAGGCAGGAAGCTTTCTTT

size: many
D: TRBD2
V: TRBV4-1
J: TRBJ2-3
CDR3: CASSPKRAAGAADTQYF
DNA: TGCGCCAGCAGCCCTAAAAGGGCAGCGGGAGCTGCAGATACGCAGTATTTT

size: many
D: NA
V: TRBV20-1
J: TRBJ2-4
CDR3: CSAKEGVKNIQYF
DNA: TGCAGTGCCAAGGAGGGTGTCAAAAACATTCAGTACTTC